This T cell receptor beta chain is from a study of blood T cell repertoires in COVID-19. On the study more broadly: Samples representing acute and convalescent COVID-19 were sourced from the United States, Italy and Spain.

Clones were read by immunoSEQ multiplex PCR, and TCRdb kept only the in-frame ones, dropping some. The repertoire holds just over 650,000 clones, with 90% as singletons. This CDR3 has 13 residues. Trimming removed 5 bases at V and 5 bases at J, with 11 bases between. CDR1 and CDR2 from the germline V gene are SGHDT and YYEEEE. The chain employs TRBV5-6 and TRBJ1-5; D uncertain. The source is a young woman with acute or convalescent COVID-19. The sequenced sample was peripheral blood. Here the CDR3 DNA reads TGTGCCAGCAGTCGAGACACCGATCAGCCCCAGCATTTT. Translation: CASSRDTDQPQHF.